The 11 T cell receptor beta chains presented below share a single source sample, sequenced in a study of brain T cells in children with intractable seizures. Measured with immunoSEQ multiplex PCR; TCRdb has only the in-frame clones, and not every one. The table lists about 110,000 clones, 85% to 95% of them singletons. Sequencing was performed on peripheral blood, taken at surgery. These receptors were taken from a boy under three years old with hemimegalencephaly and intractable seizures.

This chain joins TRBV6-5 and TRBJ2-1, with D possibly matching TRBD2 (6 bases). Germline V gives CDR1 MNHEY, CDR2 SVGAGI. Trimming pared 2 bases from V and 6 bases from J, leaving 14 bases between. This CDR3 comprises 15 residues. The CDR3 protein is CASSYTPERVNEQFF. In DNA form, the CDR3 reads TGTGCCAGCAGTTACACCCCCGAGCGGGTCAATGAGCAGTTCTTC.

For the CDR3, the DNA is TGTGCCAGCAGTTGGGGAACAAATGAAAAACTGTTTTTT. Residues: CASSWGTNEKLFF. This chain uses TRBV12-3 or TRBV12-4 with TRBJ1-4; D remains unclear. V lost 4 bases to trimming and J lost 5 bases, with 8 bases between them. CDR3 length: 13 residues.

This chain joins TRBV19 and TRBJ2-1, with D unclear. This CDR3 spans 13 amino acids. Germline-derived CDR1 and CDR2 are LNHDA and SQIVND (reference sequence). Here the CDR3 reads CVPVDLLYNEQFF. The CDR3, as DNA: TGTGTGCCAGTAGACCTTCTCTACAATGAGCAGTTCTTC.

The J gene is TRBJ2-7, the V gene TRBV18; 14 positions match TRBD2. Germline trimming cut 3 bases from V and 5 bases from J; bases unmatched to any gene: 9. This CDR3 region has 17 residues. Germline values: CDR1 KGHSH, CDR2 LQKENI. The CDR3 DNA reads as TGTGCCAGCTCACCCTGGGGGGGGACTAGCGGGAGCGACGAGCAGTACTTC. It specifies CASSPWGGTSGSDEQYF.

The rearrangement joins TRBV28 to TRBJ2-7, with 12 nucleotides matching TRBD2. This CDR3 has 16 amino acids. Germline V gives CDR1 MDHEN, CDR2 SYDVKM. The junction had 4 bases not matched to a gene; V was cut back by 3 bases and J by 1 base. As DNA, the CDR3 is TGTGCCAGCAGTTTTAGTACTAGCGGGGGGTCCTACGAGCAGTACTTC. This codes for CASSFSTSGGSYEQYF. The complete variable domain, with remaining parts taken from reference TRBV28 and TRBJ2-7, reads DVKVTQSSRYLVKRTGEKVFLECVQDMDHENMFWYRQDPGLGLRLIYFSYDVKMKEKGDIPEGYSVSREKKERFSLILESASTNQTSMYLCASSFSTSGGSYEQYFGPGTRLTVT.

The rearrangement joins TRBV24-1 to TRBJ2-7; 14 nucleotides match TRBD2. Per the germline V gene, CDR1 is KGHDR and CDR2 is SFDVKD. This CDR3 has 19 amino acids. The V gene end was trimmed by 9 bases and the J gene end by 5 bases; junction bases not matched to a gene: 20. CDR3: CATAKRGGLAGGLVHEQYF. The CDR3 nucleotides read TGTGCCACCGCCAAAAGGGGAGGACTAGCGGGAGGTTTAGTGCACGAGCAGTACTTC.

The chain links TRBV5-4 to TRBJ1-1; D may be TRBD1 (5 bases). CDR1 is SGHNT, CDR2 YYREEE, per germline (reference sequence). Trimming stripped 1 base from V and 5 bases from J, with 12 bases between. The CDR3 runs 14 residues. CDR3 DNA: TGTGCCAGCAGCTTGAGGGGCAGGAGGACTGAAGCTTTCTTT. Residues: CASSLRGRRTEAFF.

The rearrangement links TRBV3-1 (or the pseudogene TRBV3-2) to TRBJ2-3; no clear D. The CDR3 is 14 amino acids. V was cut by 1 base and J by 2 bases, with 7 bases left in between. From germline, CDR1 is LGHDT and CDR2 YNNKEL (reference sequence). CDR3 coding DNA: TGTGCCAGCAGCCAAGCCACTTTCACAGATACGCAGTATTTT. This encodes CASSQATFTDTQYF.

Note on this clone: Distinct nucleotide sequences in the sample also encode this CDR3. This rearrangement joins TRBV6-6 to TRBJ2-7; D is ambiguous. V lost 0 bases and J lost 4, with 7 bases in between. Per the germline V gene, CDR1 is MNHNY and CDR2 is SVGAGI (reference sequence). The CDR3 loop spans 13 amino acids. The DNA of the CDR3 is TGTGCCAGCAGTTACTCGAATACATACGAGCAGTACTTC. Translation: CASSYSNTYEQYF.

CDR3 protein: CASSLDGMGTQYF. CDR3 nucleotide sequence: TGTGCCAGCAGTCTAGACGGAATGGGGACCCAGTACTTC. The chain links TRBV7-2 to TRBJ2-5; D is uncertain. The V end lost 6 bases, the J end lost 7 bases, and 15 bases lay between the germline ends. The CDR3 is 13 amino acids. CDR1 and CDR2 from the germline V gene are SGHTA and FQGNSA.

This chain connects TRBV19 to TRBJ1-1; D uncertain. CDR3 size: 12 residues. Germline loops: CDR1 LNHDA, CDR2 SQIVND (reference sequence). Trimming removed 6 bases from V and 3 bases from J, with 8 bases in between. CDR3 coding DNA: TGTGCCAGTAGGCGAAGGTACACTGAAGCTTTCTTT. This sequence encodes CASRRRYTEAFF.